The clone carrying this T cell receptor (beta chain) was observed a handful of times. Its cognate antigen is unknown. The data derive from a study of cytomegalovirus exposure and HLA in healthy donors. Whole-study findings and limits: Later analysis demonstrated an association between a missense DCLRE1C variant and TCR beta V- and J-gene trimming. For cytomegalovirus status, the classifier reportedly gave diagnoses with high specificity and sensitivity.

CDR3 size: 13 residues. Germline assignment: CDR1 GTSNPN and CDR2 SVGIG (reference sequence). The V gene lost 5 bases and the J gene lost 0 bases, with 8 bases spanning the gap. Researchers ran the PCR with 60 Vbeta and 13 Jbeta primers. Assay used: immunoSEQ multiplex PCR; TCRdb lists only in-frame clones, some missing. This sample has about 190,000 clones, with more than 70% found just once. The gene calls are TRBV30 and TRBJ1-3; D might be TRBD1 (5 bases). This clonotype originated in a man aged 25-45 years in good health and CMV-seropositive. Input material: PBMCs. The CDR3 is CAWDSLSGNTIYF. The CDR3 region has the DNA TGTGCCTGGGACAGTCTCTCTGGAAACACCATATATTTT. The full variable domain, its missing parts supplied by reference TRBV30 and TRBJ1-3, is SQTIHQWPATLVQPVGSPLSLECTVEGTSNPNLYWYRQAAGRGLQLLFYSVGIGQISSEVPQNLSASRPQDRQFILSSKKLLLSDSGFYLCAWDSLSGNTIYFGEGSWLTVV.